The 8 T cell receptor beta chains below all came from one sample that was sequenced in a study of vaccination effects on CD4 cells after COVID-19. Once cultured for 9 to 11 days, the cells underwent separation to obtain CD4+ T cells. No antigen has been assigned to these receptors. Generated by immunoSEQ multiplex PCR, the TCRdb table keeps only in-frame clones and is missing some. Among roughly 68,000 clones listed, 72% were seen once. The sequenced sample was CD4+ T cells from PBMCs cultured without peptide, obtained before COVID-19 vaccination. Receptors originate from a human donor who had a prior SARS-CoV-2 infection.

This chain links TRBV3-1 (or the pseudogene TRBV3-2) with TRBJ1-2; tentatively, D is TRBD1 (6 bases). The CDR3 is made up of 14 amino acids. Germline CDR1 is LGHDT and CDR2 is YNNKEL (reference sequence). The V end was cut by 4 bases, the J end by 13 bases, with 22 bases between. CDR3 in DNA: TGTGCCAGCAGCCCCCCCGGGGGACAAGCTTTCTCCACCTTC. The encoded protein is CASSPPGGQAFSTF.

This chain's CDR3 is CASSLQGTDYGYTF. As DNA, the CDR3 is TGCGCCAGCAGCTTGCAAGGGACAGACTATGGCTACACCTTC. The V gene is TRBV5-1, the J gene TRBJ1-2; 7 bases are a match to TRBD1. Trimming removed 1 base from V and 3 bases from J; junction bases left unmatched: 3. This CDR3 is 14 amino acids long. The germline gives CDR1 SGHRS, CDR2 YFSETQ.

The V and J genes are TRBV10-1 and TRBJ2-7; 7 nucleotides match TRBD1. CDR3 length equals 19 residues. Per the germline V gene, CDR1 is WNHNN and CDR2 is SYGVQD (reference sequence). V shed 3 bases and J 0 bases; nucleotides not matched to a gene: 17. This chain's CDR3 is CASSELIIRDSKSSYEQYF. The DNA of the CDR3 is TGCGCCAGCAGTGAATTGATTATACGGGACAGCAAAAGCTCCTACGAGCAGTACTTC.

This chain uses TRBV12-5 with TRBJ2-7; D not resolved. The CDR3 covers 13 residues. CDR1 LGHNT and CDR2 FRNRAP come from the germline V gene. Trimming stripped 7 bases from V and 3 bases from J, with 13 bases between. CDR3 sequence: CASDIWPSYEQYF. The CDR3 DNA follows: TGTGCTAGTGATATTTGGCCAAGCTACGAGCAGTACTTC.

This clone was detected only a few times. The V and J genes are TRBV3-1 (or the pseudogene TRBV3-2) and TRBJ1-1; TRBD1 might be the D (5 bases). Between the trimmed V and J ends, which lost 4 bases and 7 bases, there was a span of 10 bases. Per germline, CDR1 LGHDT and CDR2 YNNKEL (reference sequence). The CDR3 totals 12 residues. In DNA, the CDR3 is TGTGCCAGCAGCCTCTCCGGGGGTGAAGCTTTCTTT. Amino acid sequence: CASSLSGGEAFF.

V usage is TRBV5-1 and J usage is TRBJ2-1; D is possibly TRBD2 (7 bases). The CDR3 length is 15 residues. CDR1 SGHRS and CDR2 YFSETQ come from the germline V gene. V was clipped by 4 bases and J by 0 bases, with 11 bases between them. The CDR3: CASSGGAFSYNEQFF. Written as DNA, the CDR3 is TGCGCCAGCAGCGGGGGGGCCTTCTCCTACAATGAGCAGTTCTTC.

This chain joins TRBV3-1 (or the pseudogene TRBV3-2) and TRBJ2-2, with D perhaps matching TRBD1 (5 bases). Germline CDR1 LGHDT, CDR2 YNNKEL (reference sequence). V lost 3 bases to trimming and J lost 9 bases, with 11 bases between them. The CDR3 spans 13 residues. As DNA, the CDR3 is TGTGCCAGCAGCCACCTTGCAGGGTGGGAGCTGTTTTTT. This encodes CASSHLAGWELFF.

The gene calls are TRBV9 and TRBJ2-1; 10 bases align to TRBD1. Germline CDR1 SGDLS, CDR2 YYNGEE. Trimming removed 3 bases from V and 1 base from J; junction bases left unmatched: 10. The length of the CDR3 is 18 residues. Written as DNA, the CDR3 is TGTGCCAGCAGCGCCAGACGGGGGGGACAGGGGTCCTACAATGAGCAGTTCTTC. Translation gives CASSARRGGQGSYNEQFF. Drawing the rest from reference TRBV9 and TRBJ2-1, the complete variable domain is DSGVTQTPKHLITATGQRVTLRCSPRSGDLSVYWYQQSLDQGLQFLIQYYNGEERAKGNILERFSAQQFPDLHSELNLSSLELGDSALYFCASSARRGGQGSYNEQFFGPGTRLTVL.